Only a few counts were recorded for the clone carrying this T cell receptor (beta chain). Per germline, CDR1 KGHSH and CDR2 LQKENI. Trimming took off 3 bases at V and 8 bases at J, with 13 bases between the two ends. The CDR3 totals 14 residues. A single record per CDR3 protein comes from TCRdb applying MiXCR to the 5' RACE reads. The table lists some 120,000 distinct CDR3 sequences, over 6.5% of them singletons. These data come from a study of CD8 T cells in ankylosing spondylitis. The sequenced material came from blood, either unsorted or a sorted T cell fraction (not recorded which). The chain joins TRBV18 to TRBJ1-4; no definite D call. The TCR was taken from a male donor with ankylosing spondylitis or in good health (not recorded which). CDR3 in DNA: TGTGCCAGCTCACCGCCGGGCCTGACAGAAAAACTGTTTTTT. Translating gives CASSPPGLTEKLFF.